The rows below give T cell receptor beta chains drawn from one sample of a study of cytomegalovirus exposure and HLA in healthy donors. The table came from immunoSEQ multiplex PCR; TCRdb's copy has only in-frame clones and leaves some out. Of over 85,000 clones listed, around 90% are singletons. Sequencing was carried out using PBMCs. These receptors originate from a woman aged 18-30 years in good health and CMV-seronegative. The CDR3 runs from the conserved cysteine through the conserved F or W. Fields, in order: D gene, clone size, J gene, V gene, CDR3 length, CDR3 protein, CDR3 DNA. The D gene is left open where the match is weak. Clone size is given for some rows only: seen once, a few or many times, or a class if the clone is expanded.

d_call: TRBD1; clone_size: -; j_call: TRBJ1-5; v_call: TRBV27; cdr3_length: 16; cdr3_aa: CASSQTGLGPNQPQHF; cdr3_nt: TGTGCCAGCAGTCAGACAGGGTTAGGGCCCAATCAGCCCCAGCATTTT
d_call: -; clone_size: -; j_call: TRBJ2-6; v_call: TRBV28; cdr3_length: 13; cdr3_aa: CAGRKGGANVLTF; cdr3_nt: TGTGCCGGGAGGAAGGGAGGGGCCAACGTCCTGACTTTC
d_call: TRBD1; clone_size: -; j_call: TRBJ2-2; v_call: TRBV4-2; cdr3_length: 16; cdr3_aa: CASSPWTGVDTGELFF; cdr3_nt: TGTGCCAGCAGCCCTTGGACAGGGGTAGACACCGGGGAGCTGTTTTTT
d_call: TRBD1; clone_size: -; j_call: TRBJ1-2; v_call: TRBV15; cdr3_length: 16; cdr3_aa: CATSRGGQGTNYGYTF; cdr3_nt: TGTGCCACCAGCAGAGGGGGACAGGGCACTAACTATGGCTACACCTTC
d_call: TRBD2; clone_size: -; j_call: TRBJ2-1; v_call: TRBV27; cdr3_length: 17; cdr3_aa: CASSLFPLGLAFNEQFF; cdr3_nt: TGTGCCAGCAGTTTATTCCCACTGGGACTAGCCTTCAATGAGCAGTTCTTC
d_call: TRBD1; clone_size: -; j_call: TRBJ1-2; v_call: TRBV2; cdr3_length: 14; cdr3_aa: CARGTEQGADGYTF; cdr3_nt: TGTGCCAGGGGGACAGAACAGGGGGCAGATGGCTACACCTTC
d_call: -; clone_size: -; j_call: TRBJ1-3; v_call: TRBV7-9; cdr3_length: 14; cdr3_aa: CASSTGQWWDTIYF; cdr3_nt: TGTGCCAGCAGCACCGGACAGTGGTGGGACACCATATATTTT
d_call: TRBD1; clone_size: -; j_call: TRBJ2-5; v_call: TRBV28; cdr3_length: 14; cdr3_aa: CASSPTGGRKTQYF; cdr3_nt: TGTGCCAGCAGCCCTACAGGGGGTCGGAAGACCCAGTACTTC
d_call: TRBD2; clone_size: -; j_call: TRBJ2-3; v_call: TRBV2; cdr3_length: 15; cdr3_aa: CASSEITSGEHTQYF; cdr3_nt: TGTGCCAGCAGTGAAATCACTAGCGGAGAACATACGCAGTATTTT
d_call: TRBD1; clone_size: few; j_call: TRBJ2-7; v_call: TRBV11-2; cdr3_length: 14; cdr3_aa: CASSIRDRPYEQYF; cdr3_nt: TGTGCCAGCAGCATCCGGGACAGGCCCTACGAGCAGTACTTC
d_call: TRBD2; clone_size: -; j_call: TRBJ2-3; v_call: TRBV5-1; cdr3_length: 15; cdr3_aa: CASSLVAGGGDTQYF; cdr3_nt: TGCGCCAGCAGCTTGGTAGCGGGAGGAGGGGATACGCAGTATTTT
d_call: -; clone_size: -; j_call: TRBJ2-7; v_call: TRBV2; cdr3_length: 13; cdr3_aa: CASSGQGRYEQYF; cdr3_nt: TGTGCCAGCAGTGGGCAGGGGCGGTACGAGCAGTACTTC
d_call: TRBD1; clone_size: once; j_call: TRBJ2-2; v_call: TRBV5-4; cdr3_length: 14; cdr3_aa: CASSLGGQAGELFF; cdr3_nt: TGTGCCAGCAGCTTGGGCGGACAGGCCGGGGAGCTGTTTTTT
d_call: -; clone_size: -; j_call: TRBJ1-4; v_call: TRBV6-5; cdr3_length: 15; cdr3_aa: CASSWGRPTNEKLFF; cdr3_nt: TGTGCCAGCAGTTGGGGCCGGCCAACTAATGAAAAACTGTTTTTT
d_call: -; clone_size: -; j_call: TRBJ1-3; v_call: TRBV6-6; cdr3_length: 13; cdr3_aa: CASKPSGDPIFYF; cdr3_nt: TGTGCCAGCAAACCATCGGGGGATCCCATCTTTTATTTT
d_call: TRBD2; clone_size: -; j_call: TRBJ2-2; v_call: TRBV2; cdr3_length: 15; cdr3_aa: CASSGSGDLYGELFF; cdr3_nt: TGTGCCAGCAGTGGTAGCGGGGATTTATACGGGGAGCTGTTTTTT
d_call: TRBD1; clone_size: -; j_call: TRBJ1-2; v_call: TRBV5-6; cdr3_length: 15; cdr3_aa: CASSYGYRGGYGYTF; cdr3_nt: TGTGCCAGCAGCTATGGGTACAGGGGTGGGTATGGCTACACCTTC
d_call: TRBD2; clone_size: -; j_call: TRBJ2-1; v_call: TRBV4-2; cdr3_length: 16; cdr3_aa: CASSPLAGGVYNEQFF; cdr3_nt: TGTGCCAGCAGCCCCTTAGCGGGAGGGGTCTACAATGAGCAGTTCTTC
d_call: -; clone_size: -; j_call: TRBJ2-7; v_call: TRBV25-1; cdr3_length: 13; cdr3_aa: CASSEPGAYEQYF; cdr3_nt: TGTGCCAGCAGTGAGCCGGGGGCCTACGAGCAGTACTTC
d_call: -; clone_size: -; j_call: TRBJ2-7; v_call: TRBV12-1; cdr3_length: 14; cdr3_aa: CARENRLCSYEQYF; cdr3_nt: TGTGCCAGAGAAAACAGGTTATGCTCCTACGAGCAGTACTTC
d_call: TRBD1; clone_size: -; j_call: TRBJ2-1; v_call: TRBV5-4; cdr3_length: 15; cdr3_aa: CASSLPKGARVEQFF; cdr3_nt: TGTGCCAGCAGCTTGCCGAAGGGGGCGCGGGTTGAGCAGTTCTTC
d_call: -; clone_size: -; j_call: TRBJ2-7; v_call: TRBV28; cdr3_length: 13; cdr3_aa: CASSLMGTYEQYF; cdr3_nt: TGTGCCAGCAGTTTAATGGGCACCTACGAGCAGTACTTC